This is a list of T cell receptor beta chains from one sample in a study of immune evolution from preneoplasia to lung adenocarcinoma. The method was immunoSEQ multiplex PCR; TCRdb's version includes in-frame clones alone and lacks a portion of them. The sample holds fewer than 12,000 clones, 82% seen once. Specimen: FFPE minimally invasive lung adenocarcinoma tissue. These receptors were obtained from a person in their 70s with lung adenocarcinoma. CDR3s include the opening cysteine and the closing phenylalanine or tryptophan. A D gene is named only where the DNA matches it firmly. Clone size is stated in some rows and not others, as once, few, many or a class when expanded.

clone size: few; D gene: TRBD2; V gene: TRBV19; CDR3 length: 18; J gene: TRBJ2-2; CDR3 DNA: TGTGCCAGTAGATCCTTAAGCGGGAACACGCCGGGCACCGGGGAGCTGTTTTTT; CDR3 protein: CASRSLSGNTPGTGELFF
clone size: once; D gene: .; V gene: TRBV6-1; CDR3 length: 12; J gene: TRBJ2-5; CDR3 DNA: TGTGCCAGCAGTGAATTTACACAGACCCAGTACTTC; CDR3 protein: CASSEFTQTQYF
clone size: .; D gene: TRBD2; V gene: TRBV11-2; CDR3 length: 15; J gene: TRBJ2-1; CDR3 DNA: TGTGCCAGCAGCTTAGGGACGGGAGGGTGGAATGAGCAGTTCTTC; CDR3 protein: CASSLGTGGWNEQFF
clone size: .; D gene: TRBD1; V gene: TRBV7-9; CDR3 length: 15; J gene: TRBJ1-3; CDR3 DNA: TGTGCCAGCAGCTCTGGGACAGCCTCTGGAAACACCATATATTTT; CDR3 protein: CASSSGTASGNTIYF
clone size: .; D gene: .; V gene: TRBV2; CDR3 length: 13; J gene: TRBJ2-1; CDR3 DNA: TGTGCCAGCAGTCTTACTAGTTTGGCTGAGCAGTTCTTC; CDR3 protein: CASSLTSLAEQFF
clone size: few; D gene: .; V gene: TRBV15; CDR3 length: 13; J gene: TRBJ1-2; CDR3 DNA: TGTGCCACCAGCAGAGACAGTTCCTATGGCTACACCTTC; CDR3 protein: CATSRDSSYGYTF
clone size: .; D gene: TRBD1; V gene: TRBV6-1; CDR3 length: 15; J gene: TRBJ1-5; CDR3 DNA: TGTGCCAGCGACAGGGGCCATTATAGCAATCAGCCCCAGCATTTT; CDR3 protein: CASDRGHYSNQPQHF
clone size: .; D gene: .; V gene: TRBV29-1; CDR3 length: 11; J gene: TRBJ2-2; CDR3 DNA: TGCAGTGGGGGAGAAACCGGGGAGCTGTTTTTT; CDR3 protein: CSGGETGELFF
clone size: few; D gene: TRBD1; V gene: TRBV6-5; CDR3 length: 15; J gene: TRBJ1-1; CDR3 DNA: TGTGCCAGCAGTTGGGGACAGGGGGCGAACACTGAAGCTTTCTTT; CDR3 protein: CASSWGQGANTEAFF
clone size: .; D gene: .; V gene: TRBV7-9; CDR3 length: 12; J gene: TRBJ1-1; CDR3 DNA: TGTGCCAGCAGCACCTCTGGTAAACAAGCTTTCTTT; CDR3 protein: CASSTSGKQAFF
clone size: .; D gene: .; V gene: TRBV6-6; CDR3 length: 13; J gene: TRBJ1-2; CDR3 DNA: TGTGCCGGACAACGGGGGTCAGGAGCGCGCTACACCTTC; CDR3 protein: CAGQRGSGARYTF
clone size: .; D gene: TRBD2; V gene: TRBV5-1; CDR3 length: 14; J gene: TRBJ2-5; CDR3 DNA: TGCGCCAGCAGCTTGGAGGCTAGCGGAGAGACCCAGTACTTC; CDR3 protein: CASSLEASGETQYF
clone size: .; D gene: TRBD1; V gene: TRBV6-1; CDR3 length: 16; J gene: TRBJ1-4; CDR3 DNA: TGTGCCAGCAGTGCCGGGACAGGGGCAACTAATGAAAAACTGTTTTTT; CDR3 protein: CASSAGTGATNEKLFF
clone size: .; D gene: .; V gene: TRBV30; CDR3 length: 12; J gene: TRBJ2-7; CDR3 DNA: TGTGCCCGGAGGGTAGGGGCGGTCCAATTCTACTTC; CDR3 protein: CARRVGAVQFYF
clone size: .; D gene: TRBD1; V gene: TRBV28; CDR3 length: 13; J gene: TRBJ2-5; CDR3 DNA: TGTGCCAGCCTGGGACAGGGCCAAGAGACCCAGTACTTC; CDR3 protein: CASLGQGQETQYF
clone size: .; D gene: TRBD1; V gene: TRBV28; CDR3 length: 14; J gene: TRBJ2-1; CDR3 DNA: TGTGCCAGCAAGGGACAGGTGTCTTACAATGAGCAGTTCTTC; CDR3 protein: CASKGQVSYNEQFF
clone size: .; D gene: .; V gene: TRBV7-9; CDR3 length: 15; J gene: TRBJ2-1; CDR3 DNA: TGTGCCAGCAGCTCACCGACGGGATTAAAGGATGAGCAGTTCTTC; CDR3 protein: CASSSPTGLKDEQFF
clone size: .; D gene: .; V gene: TRBV11-3; CDR3 length: 15; J gene: TRBJ2-3; CDR3 DNA: TGTGCCAGCAGCTTTCGTCCCCAGAGCACAGATACGCAGTATTTT; CDR3 protein: CASSFRPQSTDTQYF
clone size: .; D gene: .; V gene: TRBV2; CDR3 length: 12; J gene: TRBJ1-2; CDR3 DNA: TGTGCCAGCAGTGGGGACGAGGTTGGCTACACCTTC; CDR3 protein: CASSGDEVGYTF
clone size: .; D gene: .; V gene: TRBV5-1; CDR3 length: 13; J gene: TRBJ1-5; CDR3 DNA: TGCGCCAGCAGCTTGGACAGAGATCAGCCCCAGCATTTT; CDR3 protein: CASSLDRDQPQHF